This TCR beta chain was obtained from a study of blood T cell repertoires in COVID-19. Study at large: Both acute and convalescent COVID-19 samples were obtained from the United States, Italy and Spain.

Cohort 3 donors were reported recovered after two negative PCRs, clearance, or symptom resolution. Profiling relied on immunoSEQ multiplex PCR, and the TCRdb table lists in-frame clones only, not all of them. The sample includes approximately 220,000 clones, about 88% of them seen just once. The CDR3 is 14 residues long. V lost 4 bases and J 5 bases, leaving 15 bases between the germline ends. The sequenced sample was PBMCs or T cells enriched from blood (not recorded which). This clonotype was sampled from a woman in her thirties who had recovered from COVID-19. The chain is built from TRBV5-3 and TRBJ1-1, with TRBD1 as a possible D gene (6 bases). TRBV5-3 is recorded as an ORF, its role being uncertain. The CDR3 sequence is CARSPRQDGTEAFF. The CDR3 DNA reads TGTGCCAGAAGCCCCAGACAGGATGGAACTGAAGCTTTCTTT.